The entry below describes one T cell receptor beta chain. The CDR3 is made up of 12 amino acids. With 4 bases removed from V and 4 bases from J, the gap between germline ends came to 7 bases. CDR1 LNHDA and CDR2 SQIVND come from the germline V gene (reference sequence). These data are taken from a study of blood T cell repertoires in COVID-19. As for the study in general: The United States, Italy and Spain were the sources of the acute and convalescent COVID-19 samples. PBMCs, B-cell-depleted T cells, or T cells provided the cDNA or gDNA that made up the material.

Authors' methods: Reference gene primers were amplified, and this amplification served to estimate nucleated cell counts. Assay used: immunoSEQ multiplex PCR; TCRdb lists only in-frame clones, some missing. V, J and clone size reflect that table, while D and trimming were determined from the DNA. The sample yields 69,000 or so clones, roughly 85% seen once. This clonotype was obtained from a woman older than 75 with acute or convalescent COVID-19. Sequencing was carried out using peripheral blood. The V call is TRBV19, the J call TRBJ2-5, with D hard to call. DNA for the CDR3: TGTGCCAGTAGTAAGATCGGAGAGACCCAGTACTTC. It specifies CASSKIGETQYF.